These T cell receptor beta chains were read from a single sample in a study of T-cell memory formation after mild COVID-19. TCRdb analysed the 5' RACE reads with MiXCR anew, one entry per CDR3 protein. Counted here are some 130,000 distinct CDR3 sequences, about 16% occurring once; the ten biggest clones make up about 15%. Sequencing used PBMCs or a T cell subset sorted from them (not recorded which). The receptors stem from an adult woman who had mild COVID-19 (a few samples of this study predate the infection). Cell type and time point are not known. Each CDR3 is given with its conserved first and last residue. A D gene is named only where the DNA matches it firmly. Size is omitted from some rows. Given values are once, few, many or a class for expanded clones.

TRBV5-1	NA	TRBJ1-2	TRBD1	TGCGCCAGCAGCTTCCCGGGACAGCCTAACTATGGCTACACCTTC	CASSFPGQPNYGYTF
TRBV7-2	NA	TRBJ2-1	NA	TGTGCCAGCAGCTCCCTGCCCGGGGCCTACTCCTACAATGAGCAGTTCTTC	CASSSLPGAYSYNEQFF
TRBV3-1	NA	TRBJ1-2	TRBD1	TGTGCCAGCAGCCCCTTAGGGGGCGCAGGCTATGGCTACACCTTC	CASSPLGGAGYGYTF
TRBV11-1	few	TRBJ2-1	TRBD2	TGTGCCAGCAGCTTAGCTCTCGGGGCTAGCGGGGGGATTGAGCAGTTCTTC	CASSLALGASGGIEQFF
TRBV7-2	NA	TRBJ2-7	NA	TGTGCCAGCAGCCGGACTACAGGCTACGAGCAGTACTTC	CASSRTTGYEQYF
TRBV12-3/TRBV12-4	NA	TRBJ1-2	NA	TGTGCCAGCAGACGGGGGGACTATGGCTACACCTTC	CASRRGDYGYTF
TRBV5-1	few	TRBJ1-1	TRBD1	TGCGCCAGCAGCCCCCCGACAGGGTCGAACACTGAAGCTTTCTTT	CASSPPTGSNTEAFF
TRBV4-2	NA	TRBJ1-1	NA	TGTGCCAGCAGCCAAAACTCACTGGGGAACACTGAAGCTTTCTTT	CASSQNSLGNTEAFF
TRBV5-6	few	TRBJ2-6	NA	TGTGCCAGCAGCTTTGGCAGGGGCATCGACCTGACTTTC	CASSFGRGIDLTF
TRBV12-3/TRBV12-4	NA	TRBJ1-2	NA	TGTGCCAGCAGTTGGGGCAGCGATAACTATGGCTACACCTTC	CASSWGSDNYGYTF
TRBV12-3/TRBV12-4	NA	TRBJ2-3	NA	TGTGCCAGCAGTTCTCCGGGATCAGATACGCAGTATTTT	CASSSPGSDTQYF
TRBV7-2	NA	TRBJ2-3	TRBD2	TGTGCCAGCAGCTTAGGGTTTGGTAGCGGGGGCCTCACAGATACGCAGTATTTT	CASSLGFGSGGLTDTQYF
TRBV10-3	few	TRBJ2-7	NA	TGTGCCGTATCGGACGGGATCTACGAGCAGTACTTC	CAVSDGIYEQYF
TRBV27	NA	TRBJ2-2	TRBD2	TGTGCCAGCAAGGCCTCGACTAGCAAAGGCGGGGAGCTGTTTTTT	CASKASTSKGGELFF
TRBV27	NA	TRBJ2-5	TRBD2	TGTGCCAGCAGTATCGGGACTACCGGAGGAGAGACCCAGTACTTC	CASSIGTTGGETQYF
TRBV7-2	few	TRBJ2-3	NA	TGTGCCAGCAGCTTAGAGGTCTCCCCCACAGATACGCAGTATTTT	CASSLEVSPTDTQYF
TRBV5-6	NA	TRBJ2-3	TRBD1	TGTGCCAGCGCGGCCCCAGTCAGACAGGGGTCTACAGATACGCAGTATTTT	CASAAPVRQGSTDTQYF
TRBV19	NA	TRBJ2-7	NA	TGTGCCAGTAGTACTCAGGGGTCCTACGAGCAGTACTTC	CASSTQGSYEQYF
TRBV12-3/TRBV12-4	NA	TRBJ1-1	NA	TGTGCCAGCAGTTTAGCAAGGGGAACTGAAGCTTTCTTT	CASSLARGTEAFF
TRBV24-1	NA	TRBJ2-1	NA	TGTGCCACCAGTGATAGTACAGAATTCTCCTACAATGAGAAGTTCTTC	CATSDSTEFSYNEKFF
TRBV10-3	few	TRBJ2-5	NA	TGTGCCATCAGTGAGTCGTACCAAGAGACCCAGTACTTC	CAISESYQETQYF
TRBV2	NA	TRBJ2-1	NA	TGTGCCAGCAGTGAACTTGGGGGGCCCTACAATGAGCAGTTCTTC	CASSELGGPYNEQFF
TRBV7-9	few	TRBJ2-1	TRBD2	TGTGCCAGCAGCTCCATATCCACTAGCGGGAAGTTCTACAATGAGCAGTTCTTC	CASSSISTSGKFYNEQFF
TRBV15	many	TRBJ2-7	NA	TGTGCCACCAGCAGTGGGGTGCTGGGCGAGCAGTACTTC	CATSSGVLGEQYF
TRBV25-1	NA	TRBJ2-1	NA	TGTGCCAGCAGGGGCGCTACCCGACACCACTCCTACAATGAGCAGTTCTTC	CASRGATRHHSYNEQFF
TRBV7-2	many	TRBJ1-6	TRBD1	TGTGCCAGCAGCTTTGATCTTACAGGGGGTAATTCACCCCTCCACTTT	CASSFDLTGGNSPLHF
TRBV3-1	few	TRBJ2-3	NA	TGTGCCAGCAGCCGGGACACAGATACGCAGTATTTT	CASSRDTDTQYF
TRBV20-1	NA	TRBJ2-1	NA	TGCAGTGCTAGAGATTGGGGACCTCACTCCTACAATGAGCAGTTCTTC	CSARDWGPHSYNEQFF
TRBV4-1	few	TRBJ1-2	NA	TGCGCCAGCAGCCAAGATGGGGGGTCTGGGGGCTACACCTTC	CASSQDGGSGGYTF
TRBV28	many	TRBJ2-7	TRBD1	TGTGCCAGCACCCCGCAAACAGGGGGCTCCTACGAGCAGTACTTC	CASTPQTGGSYEQYF
TRBV20-1	NA	TRBJ2-3	NA	TGCAGTGCTAGCGTGGCGACTCTGGGCACAGATACGCAGTATTTT	CSASVATLGTDTQYF
TRBV24-1	few	TRBJ2-5	TRBD1	TGTGCCACCAGTGATCCCGGGACAGGGGTCGAGACCCAGTACTTC	CATSDPGTGVETQYF
TRBV5-1	NA	TRBJ2-1	TRBD2	TGCGCCAGCAGCTCTCAGACTAGCGGGGGACTGAGTGAGCAGTTCTTC	CASSSQTSGGLSEQFF
TRBV12-3/TRBV12-4	NA	TRBJ2-3	NA	TGTGCCAGCAGTTTAAGTATACTAGCAAGTGATACGCAGTATTTT	CASSLSILASDTQYF
TRBV19	few	TRBJ2-7	TRBD2	TGTGCCAGTACTCGGACTAGCGATTTGAGGGAGCAGTACTTC	CASTRTSDLREQYF
TRBV7-2	NA	TRBJ2-3	TRBD1	TGTGCCAGCAGCCCTCTCGGGACAGCCACAGATACGCAGTATTTT	CASSPLGTATDTQYF
TRBV15	NA	TRBJ2-1	NA	TGTGCCACCAGCAGAGAGTCTCGTGGGAGCTCCTACAATGAGCAGTTCTTC	CATSRESRGSSYNEQFF
TRBV24-1	few	TRBJ2-3	NA	TGTGCCACCAGTGATTTGGGGTCGACAGATACGCAGTATTTT	CATSDLGSTDTQYF
TRBV7-9	NA	TRBJ2-1	TRBD2	TGTGCCAGCAGCTTAGTAGGTAGCGGGGGCCATGAGCAGTTCTTC	CASSLVGSGGHEQFF
TRBV24-1	NA	TRBJ2-1	NA	TGTGCCACCAGTGATGGAGTTGGGGACAAACTCAATGAGCAGTTCTTC	CATSDGVGDKLNEQFF
TRBV4-2	few	TRBJ2-1	TRBD1	TGTGCCAGCAGCCAAGGGGGACAGGGATACAATGAGCAGTTCTTC	CASSQGGQGYNEQFF
TRBV4-1	few	TRBJ1-2	NA	TGCGCCAGCAGCCAAGATCCCGTAACCGGAGGCTACACCTTC	CASSQDPVTGGYTF
TRBV5-1	few	TRBJ2-1	NA	TGCGCCAGCAGCCAACTCGACCAGTACAATGAGCAGTTCTTC	CASSQLDQYNEQFF
TRBV7-2	few	TRBJ2-5	TRBD2	TGTGCCAGCAGCCCCTGGACTAGCGGGGTCCAAGAGACCCAGTACTTC	CASSPWTSGVQETQYF
TRBV7-3	NA	TRBJ2-1	NA	TGTGCCAGCAGCCTGTACGCAGGTGGTTCGCGCAATGAGCAGTTCTTC	CASSLYAGGSRNEQFF
TRBV21-1	few	TRBJ1-1	NA	TGTGCCAGCAGCCTCCCTGGGGGGGGCTATGAAGCTTTCTTT	CASSLPGGGYEAFF
TRBV7-2	NA	TRBJ2-7	NA	TGTGCCAGCAGCTGGGGCTCAGGGAAAGGGGAGCAGTACTTC	CASSWGSGKGEQYF